This T cell receptor beta chain is drawn from a study of blood T cell repertoires in COVID-19. For the study at large: Nucleic acid was either cDNA or gDNA, and it came from T cells, B-cell-depleted T cells, or PBMCs.

In the original workflow: Using reference gene primer amplification, nucleated cell counts were estimated. TCRdb keeps only in-frame clones here, not all; method: immunoSEQ multiplex PCR. V and J calls and clone size are those listed in that table; D and trimming were worked out from the DNA. The sample contains under 200,000 clones, roughly 84% of which appear only once. The CDR3 runs 14 residues. Looked up from germline, CDR1 is SGHTA and CDR2 is FQGTGA. V lost 2 bases, J lost 8 bases, and 3 bases stayed unmatched. The V and J genes are TRBV7-3 and TRBJ2-2; 9 nucleotides match TRBD1. This receptor was obtained from a woman of 80 years or more with acute or convalescent COVID-19. Sequencing was carried out using peripheral blood. The CDR3 sequence: CASSLGTGLGELFF. The DNA for the CDR3 is TGTGCCAGCAGCTTAGGGACAGGGCTGGGGGAGCTGTTTTTT.